One sample yielded the 25 T cell receptor beta chains listed below, sequenced in a study of CD4+ T cells in melanoma. Measured with immunoSEQ multiplex PCR; TCRdb has only the in-frame clones, and not every one. The sample carries 7,300 or so clones, 45% to 55% recorded once. The sequencing sample was made of cells from a culture (not recorded whether cultured in vitro). These receptors all come from a human donor with melanoma.

V and J are TRBV29-1 and TRBJ2-1; 7 bases map to TRBD1. Germline CDR1 SQVTM, CDR2 ANQGSEA. The CDR3 is 13 amino acids. Trimming at V came to 7 bases and at J to 3 bases, leaving 6 bases not matched to a gene. This chain's CDR3 is CSGQGLRYNEQFF. The CDR3, as DNA: TGCAGCGGACAGGGTTTGCGCTACAATGAGCAGTTCTTC.

The chain links TRBV7-9 to TRBJ1-6; TRBD1 is a possible D gene (5 bases). Between the trimmed V and J ends, which lost 7 bases and 1 base, there was a span of 14 bases. This CDR3 is built from 16 residues. CDR1 is SEHNR, CDR2 FQNEAQ, per germline (reference sequence). In nucleotides, the CDR3 is TGTGCCAGCATGCGCCTGAGGGGTTCCTATAATTCACCCCTCCACTTT. Protein sequence: CASMRLRGSYNSPLHF.

This clone was found a few times. V gene TRBV5-1 combines with J gene TRBJ1-2, with D unclear. The CDR3 contains 14 residues. V dropped 2 bases and J dropped 4 bases, with 12 bases sitting between them. CDR1 is SGHRS, CDR2 YFSETQ, per germline. CDR3 protein: CASSLTNSGYGYTF. The CDR3 nucleotides are TGCGCCAGCAGCTTAACGAACAGCGGCTATGGCTACACCTTC.

The V call is TRBV5-1, the J call TRBJ2-7; tentatively, D is TRBD1 or TRBD2 (5 bases each). The germline V gene has CDR1 SGHRS and CDR2 YFSETQ. Trimming stripped 4 bases from V and 3 bases from J, with 17 bases between. The length of the CDR3 is 15 residues. The CDR3 sequence is CASSPGTRGHYEQYF. The CDR3 nucleotides read TGCGCCAGCAGCCCCGGGACCAGAGGCCACTACGAGCAGTACTTC.

This clone was detected a few times. The chain has TRBV6-5 and TRBJ1-4; no firm D call. The germline V gene encodes CDR1 MNHEY and CDR2 SVGAGI. Trimming cost V 5 bases and J 4 bases, with 11 bases left between them. This CDR3 spans 14 amino acids. CDR3 sequence reads: CASSQYPGNEKLFF. CDR3 DNA: TGTGCCAGCAGTCAGTATCCCGGTAATGAAAAACTGTTTTTT.

The chain couples TRBV4-2 to TRBJ2-4, with D perhaps matching TRBD2 (5 bases). CDR1 LGHNA and CDR2 YNFKEQ come from the germline V gene. There are 16 residues in the CDR3. The V and J ends lost 1 base and 0 bases respectively, with 10 bases between them. The CDR3, as DNA: TGTGCCAGCAGCCAAGCCGCGGGTTTAGCCAAAAACATTCAGTACTTC. Its translation: CASSQAAGLAKNIQYF.

The CDR3 bases are TGCAGCGTTGCCGAAATACGGACAGTCAGGGGCTATGGCTACACCTTC. This sequence encodes CSVAEIRTVRGYGYTF. This chain connects TRBV29-1 to TRBJ1-2; D perhaps matches TRBD1 (6 bases). The V end was cut by 4 bases, the J end by 4 bases, with 22 bases between. The length of the CDR3 is 16 residues. Germline lookup yields CDR1 SQVTM and CDR2 ANQGSEA.

V is TRBV4-1 and J is TRBJ1-5; D is uncertain. Germline assignment: CDR1 MGHRA and CDR2 YSYEKL. This CDR3 is built from 14 residues. V lost 1 base to trimming and J lost 9 bases, with 13 bases between them. The CDR3 region has the DNA TGCGCCAGCAGCCAAGGATCGCGAGATCGGCCCCAGCATTTT. As protein: CASSQGSRDRPQHF.

The chain employs TRBV5-1 and TRBJ1-4; D not certain. The V end lost 8 bases, the J end lost 4 bases, and 15 bases lay between the germline ends. Looked up from germline, CDR1 is SGHRS and CDR2 is YFSETQ. The CDR3 is made up of 14 amino acids. The CDR3 DNA follows: TGCGCCAGTAAAGAGGGCGGCTATAATGAAAAACTGTTTTTT. Protein: CASKEGGYNEKLFF.

The V call is TRBV7-2, the J call TRBJ1-1; a possible D gene is TRBD1 (5 bases). V lost 5 bases and J lost 1, with 11 bases in between. This CDR3 has 14 residues. Germline CDR1 SGHTA, CDR2 FQGNSA. CDR3 DNA: TGTGCCAGCAGCCCTGGGACGGCGAACACTGAAGCTTTCTTT. Residues: CASSPGTANTEAFF.

This clone was counted between two and nine times. V and J are TRBV5-4 and TRBJ1-4, with D tentatively TRBD1 (5 bases). The CDR3 is 15 amino acids. The V end was cut by 1 base, the J end by 2 bases, with 9 bases between. Germline loops: CDR1 SGHNT, CDR2 YYREEE (reference sequence). The CDR3 DNA sequence: TGTGCCAGCAGCTTGTACGGGGCGACTAATGAAAAACTGTTTTTT. Protein: CASSLYGATNEKLFF.

This rearrangement joins TRBV11-2 to TRBJ1-1, with D possibly being TRBD1 (5 bases). From germline, CDR1 is SGHAT and CDR2 FQNNGV. With 6 bases removed from V and 1 base from J, the gap between germline ends came to 12 bases. The CDR3 is made up of 14 amino acids. CDR3 residues: CASRKPGTNTEAFF. In DNA, the CDR3 is TGTGCCAGCAGGAAGCCCGGGACGAACACTGAAGCTTTCTTT.

This clone was picked up a small number of times. The gene calls are TRBV7-2 and TRBJ2-2; 9 bases are shared with TRBD1. CDR1 SGHTA and CDR2 FQGNSA come from the germline V gene. V lost 5 bases to trimming and J lost 7 bases; unmatched junction nucleotides: 8. The CDR3 length is 15 residues. CDR3 nucleotides: TGTGCCAGCAGCGCCCGGACAGGGGAAGGCGGGGAGCTGTTTTTT. Translation gives CASSARTGEGGELFF.

The V and J genes are TRBV15 and TRBJ1-1; no clear D. The CDR3 sequence is 15 residues long. Trimming removed 0 bases at V and 1 base at J, with 9 bases between. Germline CDR1 and CDR2: LNHNV and YYDKDF (reference sequence). The CDR3 DNA reads TGTGCCACCAGCAGAGATTTGGGTCCGAACACTGAAGCTTTCTTT. Protein: CATSRDLGPNTEAFF.

This clone turned up a few times. The chain joins TRBV6-5 to TRBJ1-1, with D possibly TRBD1 on 5 matching bases. Germline V lookup: CDR1 MNHEY, CDR2 SVGAGI. Trimming pared 6 bases from V and 7 bases from J, leaving 15 bases between. This CDR3 has 13 residues. The CDR3 loop reads CASSVQVKGEAFF. The CDR3, as DNA: TGTGCCAGCAGCGTACAGGTTAAAGGTGAAGCTTTCTTT.

The chain carries TRBV5-6 and TRBJ2-5; a possible D gene is TRBD2 (5 bases). CDR1 is SGHDT, CDR2 YYEEEE, per germline. V was cut by 3 bases and J by 5 bases, with 14 bases left in between. CDR3 length equals 14 residues. The CDR3, as DNA: TGTGCCAGCAGCTACTGGACTTTTTTGGAGACCCAGTACTTC. Amino acid sequence: CASSYWTFLETQYF.

V and J are TRBV11-2 and TRBJ2-2; unclear D gene. This CDR3 spans 15 amino acids. CDR1 is SGHAT and CDR2 is FQNNGV in the germline V gene. Trimming pared 5 bases from V and 2 bases from J, leaving 12 bases between. This CDR3 reads CASSPDRYNTGELFF. Written as DNA, the CDR3 is TGTGCCAGCAGCCCGGACCGTTATAACACCGGGGAGCTGTTTTTT.

This clone was seen a handful of times. This chain links TRBV11-2 with TRBJ2-5, with 9 bases matching TRBD2. The germline gives CDR1 SGHAT, CDR2 FQNNGV. V shed 10 bases and J 4 bases; nucleotides not matched to a gene: 16. The CDR3 contains 16 residues. DNA for the CDR3: TGTGCCACCCAGCGGGGGGCGAGCGGGGATGGAGAGACCCAGTACTTC. Amino acids: CATQRGASGDGETQYF.

V usage is TRBV27 and J usage is TRBJ2-1; D not resolved. CDR1 is MNHEY, CDR2 SMNVEV, per germline (reference sequence). The ends were cut back, 3 bases at V and 4 bases at J, with 7 bases in the middle. The CDR3 runs 13 residues. DNA of the CDR3: TGTGCCAGCAGTTTGTGGCCTTACAATGAGCAGTTCTTC. Translation gives CASSLWPYNEQFF.

This clone was seen a handful of times. The chain is built from TRBV19 and TRBJ1-2; possibly TRBD1 for D (6 bases). Trimming removed 5 bases from V and 0 bases from J, with 7 bases in between. Germline assignment: CDR1 LNHDA and CDR2 SQIVND (reference sequence). The CDR3 sequence is 13 residues long. CDR3 bases: TGTGCCAGTAGTGGACAGTCTAACTATGGCTACACCTTC. Protein: CASSGQSNYGYTF.

The V and J genes are TRBV7-3 and TRBJ1-2, with TRBD1 matching over 7 bases. The CDR3 extends over 16 amino acids. V shed 3 bases, J shed 3 bases, and the junction held 10 bases outside the gene matches. Germline V lookup: CDR1 SGHTA, CDR2 FQGTGA. The CDR3 DNA reads TGTGCCAGCAGCTTGTCGTCGGCAGGGGGGTACTATGGCTACACCTTC. This sequence encodes CASSLSSAGGYYGYTF.

The chain employs TRBV10-1 and TRBJ2-1; 7 positions agree with TRBD2. Looked up from germline, CDR1 is WNHNN and CDR2 is SYGVQD (reference sequence). This CDR3 comprises 15 residues. V was clipped by 3 bases and J by 3 bases; unmatched bases: 5. This chain's CDR3 is CASSERPGGYNEQFF. Here the CDR3 DNA reads TGCGCCAGCAGTGAACGACCGGGGGGCTACAATGAGCAGTTCTTC.

The chain couples TRBV5-5 to TRBJ2-2; D gene uncertain. V was trimmed by 6 bases and J by 0 bases, leaving 12 bases between them. The CDR3 sequence is 15 residues long. CDR1 and CDR2 from the germline V gene are SGHKS and YYEKEE (reference sequence). The DNA for the CDR3 is TGTGCCAGCATATCGTTCTTTTCGAACACCGGGGAGCTGTTTTTT. Its translation: CASISFFSNTGELFF.

V gene TRBV29-1 combines with J gene TRBJ1-2; no clear D. Germline CDR1 reads SQVTM; CDR2 reads ANQGSEA. V was cut by 2 bases and J by 7 bases, with 14 bases left in between. The CDR3 spans 13 residues. Here the CDR3 DNA reads TGCAGCGTTGAAAAAACGGGAGAGGTTGGCTACACCTTC. Protein: CSVEKTGEVGYTF.

The J gene is TRBJ1-5, the V gene TRBV30; D remains unclear. CDR3 size: 13 residues. Trimming took 3 bases from V and 6 from J, leaving 12 bases between them. CDR1 is GTSNPN and CDR2 is SVGIG in the germline V gene (reference sequence). As DNA, the CDR3 is TGTGCCTGGAGCCTTAGTAGCGGTCAGCCCCAGCATTTT. It is translated as CAWSLSSGQPQHF.